The 24 T cell receptor beta chains reported below all come from one sample, sequenced in a study of blood T cell repertoires in COVID-19. Produced via immunoSEQ multiplex PCR; TCRdb's table is partial and in-frame only. The sample includes under 250,000 clones, 75% to 85% seen only once; the top ten take 9.1%. The material sequenced was PBMCs or T cells enriched from blood (not recorded which). Receptor source: a woman between 50 and 59 years old with acute COVID-19.

The chain is built from TRBV12-3 or TRBV12-4 and TRBJ1-1; 8 bases agree with TRBD1. CDR3 length: 13 amino acids. Unmatched junction bases numbered 3, after V lost 7 bases and J lost 2 bases. The CDR3 DNA reads as TGTGCCAGCATTGGGACAGGTAACACTGAAGCTTTCTTT. As protein: CASIGTGNTEAFF.

CDR3 region: CASSYPHRGSEQFF. Written as DNA, the CDR3 is TGTGCCAGCAGTTACCCACACAGGGGAAGTGAGCAGTTCTTC. V is TRBV6-5 and J is TRBJ2-1, with 7 bases fitting TRBD1. After removal of 2 bases from V and 9 bases from J, the junction contained 7 bases not matched to a gene. The germline V gene encodes CDR1 MNHEY and CDR2 SVGAGI. This CDR3 has 14 amino acids.

The chain couples TRBV5-1 to TRBJ2-2; 7 nucleotides agree with TRBD2. Unmatched junction bases numbered 5, after V lost 2 bases and J lost 4 bases. The CDR3 runs 15 residues. CDR1 is SGHRS, CDR2 YFSETQ, per germline. The CDR3 sequence: CASSFDGGTTGELFF. CDR3 in DNA: TGCGCCAGCAGCTTCGACGGGGGGACCACCGGGGAGCTGTTTTTT. The full variable domain, with the rest looked up from reference TRBV5-1 and TRBJ2-2, is KAGVTQTPRYLIKTRGQQVTLSCSPISGHRSVSWYQQTPGQGLQFLFEYFSETQRNKGNFPGRFSGRQFSNSRSEMNVSTLELGDSALYLCASSFDGGTTGELFFGEGSRLTVL.

Here the CDR3 reads CASSPDWGGTEAFF. DNA of the CDR3: TGCGCCAGCAGCCCGGATTGGGGGGGGACTGAAGCTTTCTTT. The chain recombines TRBV4-3 with TRBJ1-1, with TRBD1 as a possible D gene (5 bases). CDR1 is LGHNA, CDR2 YSLEER, per germline. V dropped 4 bases and J dropped 5 bases, with 14 bases sitting between them. The CDR3 totals 14 residues.

The rearrangement uses TRBV4-3 and TRBJ1-5; D unresolved. Germline V gives CDR1 LGHNA, CDR2 YSLEER. Trimming took 1 base from V and 7 from J, leaving 8 bases between them. This CDR3 spans 13 amino acids. The CDR3 nucleotides read TGCGCCAGCAGCCAAGCGGGCGGGCAGCCCCAGCATTTT. This encodes CASSQAGGQPQHF.

In its sample, this clone was seen a few times. The chain is built from TRBV19 and TRBJ2-1; 9 bases align to TRBD1. The CDR3 runs 15 residues. The V gene end was trimmed by 3 bases and the J gene end by 6 bases; junction bases not matched to a gene: 6. Germline CDR1 is LNHDA and CDR2 is SQIVND (reference sequence). CDR3 amino acids: CASSIPGQGSNEQFF. As DNA, the CDR3 is TGTGCCAGTAGTATTCCCGGACAGGGGAGCAATGAGCAGTTCTTC. The complete variable domain, with remaining parts taken from reference TRBV19 and TRBJ2-1, reads DGGITQSPKYLFRKEGQNVTLSCEQNLNHDAMYWYRQDPGQGLRLIYYSQIVNDFQKGDIAEGYSVSREKKESFPLTVTSAQKNPTAFYLCASSIPGQGSNEQFFGPGTRLTVL.

This clone showed up just once. The chain joins TRBV7-9 to TRBJ1-4, with TRBD1 matching 10 bases. The junction had 3 bases not matched to a gene; V was cut back by 1 base and J by 4 bases. The CDR3 extends over 16 amino acids. Germline loops: CDR1 SEHNR, CDR2 FQNEAQ (reference sequence). The CDR3 DNA is TGTGCCAGCAGCTTAGGCCGGACAGGGGGTAATGAAAAACTGTTTTTT. Translation: CASSLGRTGGNEKLFF.

This clone occurred many times. This same CDR3 is encoded by further DNA sequences in the sample. The genes are TRBV5-1 and TRBJ2-3; 7 bases are shared with TRBD2. The CDR3 has 19 amino acids. Unmatched junction bases numbered 18, after V lost 3 bases and J lost 2 bases. From germline, CDR1 is SGHRS and CDR2 YFSETQ. The CDR3 loop reads CASSSGGGGARFYTDTQYF. The CDR3, as DNA: TGCGCCAGCAGCTCGGGGGGTGGCGGGGCCCGCTTTTACACAGATACGCAGTATTTT.

J is TRBJ2-7 and V is TRBV9; possibly TRBD2 for D (5 bases). CDR1 SGDLS and CDR2 YYNGEE come from the germline V gene. The CDR3 is 14 amino acids. The germline V and J ends were trimmed by 0 bases and 1 base, with 8 bases remaining between them. The CDR3 sequence: CASSVVGGSYEQYF. The CDR3 region has the DNA TGTGCCAGCAGCGTAGTCGGAGGTTCCTACGAGCAGTACTTC.

About this clone: A junction end diverges from the germline sequence, so it may reflect a read error. The genes are TRBV3-1 (or the pseudogene TRBV3-2) and TRBJ1-4; TRBD1 might be the D (5 bases). Germline CDR1 LGHDT, CDR2 YNNKEL (reference sequence). The CDR3 contains 13 residues. CDR3 in DNA: TGTGCCAGCAGCCAAGATATAGGACAAAAAATGTTTTTT. It yields the protein CASSQDIGQKMFF.

On this clone: This sample includes further DNA sequences coding for the same CDR3. This chain connects TRBV6-5 to TRBJ1-2, with 7 positions matching TRBD1. The CDR3 spans 13 residues. Germline CDR1 and CDR2: MNHEY and SVGAGI. J lost 2 bases, V lost 5 bases, and 2 bases had no gene match. The CDR3 DNA is TGTGCCAGCAGTACAGGGGCCAACTATGGCTACACCTTC. This codes for CASSTGANYGYTF.

A few counts support this clone. CDR3 residues: CASSPGTGVKAFF. In DNA form, the CDR3 reads TGTGCCAGCAGCCCCGGGACAGGGGTAAAAGCTTTCTTT. The V call is TRBV6-5, the J call TRBJ1-1, with TRBD1 matching 10 bases. J was trimmed by 9 bases and V by 6 bases; bases with no gene match: 7. This CDR3 has 13 residues. Per germline, CDR1 MNHEY and CDR2 SVGAGI.

The chain uses TRBV27 and TRBJ1-2; D perhaps matches TRBD1 (6 bases). The CDR3 sequence is 13 residues long. The germline CDR1 and CDR2 sequences are MNHEY and SMNVEV (reference sequence). Trimming took off 5 bases at V and 8 bases at J, with 15 bases between the two ends. The CDR3, as DNA: TGTGCCAGCAGTCTAGGGGGTAGAGGAGGCTACACCTTC. Translating gives CASSLGGRGGYTF.

Comments on this clone: The same CDR3 arises from other DNA sequences in this sample as well. This rearrangement joins TRBV12-3 or TRBV12-4 to TRBJ2-1; D may be TRBD2 (5 bases). The length of the CDR3 is 13 residues. Deletions cut 3 bases from V and 5 bases from J, with 8 bases between. CDR3 amino acids: CASSFRGNNEQFF. The CDR3 nucleotides are TGTGCCAGCAGTTTTAGAGGGAACAATGAGCAGTTCTTC.

The chain combines TRBV9 with TRBJ2-7; 9 bases map to TRBD1. Germline loops: CDR1 SGDLS, CDR2 YYNGEE. The CDR3 extends over 17 amino acids. The J segment lost 0 bases and the V segment lost 3 bases, leaving 10 bases of the junction unmatched. In DNA form, the CDR3 reads TGTGCCAGCAGCGCTGCGGGGACAGGGACAAGCTCCTACGAGCAGTACTTC. It specifies CASSAAGTGTSSYEQYF.

This clone has only one observation. The rearrangement uses TRBV6-5 and TRBJ2-1; TRBD2 matches at 8 bases. Trimming removed 10 bases from V and 6 bases from J; junction bases left unmatched: 11. Germline V lookup: CDR1 MNHEY, CDR2 SVGAGI. CDR3 size: 14 residues. CDR3 loop: CATSGPAGGNEQFF. CDR3 DNA: TGTGCCACCTCAGGCCCGGCGGGGGGCAATGAGCAGTTCTTC.

V is TRBV7-9 and J is TRBJ2-3; D remains ambiguous. The germline V and J ends were trimmed by 3 bases and 6 bases, with 7 bases remaining between them. This CDR3 is 12 amino acids long. Germline V CDR1 and CDR2: SEHNR, FQNEAQ (reference sequence). CDR3 DNA sequence: TGTGCCAGCAGCTTCACAGCTGATACGCAGTATTTT. Amino acids: CASSFTADTQYF.

The genes are TRBV5-1 and TRBJ1-1; 7 bases map to TRBD1. This CDR3 has 13 amino acids. The J segment lost 7 bases and the V segment lost 1 base, leaving 4 bases of the junction unmatched. Germline CDR1 reads SGHRS; CDR2 reads YFSETQ. CDR3 region: CASSLLGGGEAFF. The CDR3 coding sequence is TGCGCCAGCAGCTTGCTAGGGGGCGGTGAAGCTTTCTTT.

The rearrangement uses TRBV27 and TRBJ2-7; possible D gene TRBD1, 5 bases. The germline V and J ends were trimmed by 7 bases and 0 bases, with 10 bases remaining between them. Germline V gene sequence: CDR1 MNHEY, CDR2 SMNVEV (reference sequence). This CDR3 has 13 residues. The CDR3 is CASIWGRSYEQYF. The CDR3 DNA sequence: TGTGCCAGCATTTGGGGCCGCTCCTACGAGCAGTACTTC.

The chain couples TRBV15 to TRBJ2-5, with D possibly TRBD2 on 6 matching bases. Germline CDR1 reads LNHNV; CDR2 reads YYDKDF (reference sequence). Trimming removed 1 base at V and 3 bases at J, with 12 bases between. The CDR3 spans 15 residues. The DNA of the CDR3 is TGTGCCACCAGCAGAGGGGGGGAAGGGAAAGAGACCCAGTACTTC. Its translation: CATSRGGEGKETQYF.

This chain uses TRBV28 with TRBJ1-2; D not certain. CDR3 length equals 14 residues. Germline CDR1 and CDR2: MDHEN and SYDVKM. V shed 3 bases and J shed 4 bases, with 12 bases lying between them. This CDR3 reads CASSLDSISYGYTF. CDR3 DNA: TGTGCCAGCAGTTTGGACTCTATCTCCTATGGCTACACCTTC.

V is TRBV10-3 and J is TRBJ1-1; possible D gene TRBD1, 6 bases. Trimming pared 4 bases from V and 3 bases from J, leaving 21 bases between. The CDR3 is 17 residues long. Germline V gives CDR1 ENHRY, CDR2 SYGVKD. The CDR3, as DNA: TGTGCCATCAGTGGAACTCGGGACAAAGGGAAGGACACTGAAGCTTTCTTT. This codes for CAISGTRDKGKDTEAFF.

V gene TRBV5-4 combines with J gene TRBJ2-3, with 9 bases aligning to TRBD1. V was pared by 2 bases and J by 7 bases, with 8 bases of the junction left unmatched. Germline values: CDR1 SGHNT, CDR2 YYREEE (reference sequence). There are 15 residues in the CDR3. The CDR3 here is CASSLPGQGRYTQYF. The CDR3 region has the DNA TGTGCCAGCAGCTTACCGGGACAGGGTAGATATACGCAGTATTTT.

This rearrangement joins TRBV12-3 or TRBV12-4 to TRBJ1-2; 10 bases agree with TRBD1. V lost 1 base, J lost 8 bases, and 1 base stayed unmatched. The CDR3 contains 13 residues. The CDR3, as DNA: TGTGCCAGCAGTTTAGGGACAGGGGGAGGCTACACCTTC. Encoded protein: CASSLGTGGGYTF.